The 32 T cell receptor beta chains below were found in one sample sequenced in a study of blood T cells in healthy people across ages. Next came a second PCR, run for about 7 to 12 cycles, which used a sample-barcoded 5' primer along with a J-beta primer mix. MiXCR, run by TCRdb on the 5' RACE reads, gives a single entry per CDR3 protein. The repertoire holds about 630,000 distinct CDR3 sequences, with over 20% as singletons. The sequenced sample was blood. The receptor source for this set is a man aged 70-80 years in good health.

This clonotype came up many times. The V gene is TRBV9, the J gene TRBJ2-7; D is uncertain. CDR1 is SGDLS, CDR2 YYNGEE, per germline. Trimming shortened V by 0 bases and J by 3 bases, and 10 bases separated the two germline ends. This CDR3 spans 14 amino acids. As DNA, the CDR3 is TGTGCCAGCAGCGTAGGTGGAGATCTCTACGAGCAGTACTTC. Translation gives CASSVGGDLYEQYF.

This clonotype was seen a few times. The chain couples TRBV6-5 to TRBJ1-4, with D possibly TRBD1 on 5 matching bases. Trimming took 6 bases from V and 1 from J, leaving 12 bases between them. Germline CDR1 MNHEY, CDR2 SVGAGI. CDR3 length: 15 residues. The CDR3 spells CASRDWDGTNEKLFF. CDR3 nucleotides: TGTGCCAGCAGGGATTGGGACGGAACTAATGAAAAACTGTTTTTT.

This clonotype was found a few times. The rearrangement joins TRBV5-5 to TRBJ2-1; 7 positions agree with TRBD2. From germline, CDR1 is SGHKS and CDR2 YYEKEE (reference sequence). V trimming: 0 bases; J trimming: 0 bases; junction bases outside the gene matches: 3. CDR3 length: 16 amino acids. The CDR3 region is CASSLELAYSYNEQFF. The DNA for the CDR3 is TGTGCCAGCAGCTTGGAACTAGCGTACTCCTACAATGAGCAGTTCTTC.

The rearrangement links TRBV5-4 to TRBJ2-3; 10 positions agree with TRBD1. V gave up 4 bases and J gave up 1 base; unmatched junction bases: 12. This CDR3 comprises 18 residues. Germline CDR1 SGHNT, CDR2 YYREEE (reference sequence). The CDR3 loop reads CASSRTGTGVLGTDTQYF. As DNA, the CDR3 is TGTGCCAGCAGCCGAACCGGGACAGGGGTATTAGGCACAGATACGCAGTATTTT.

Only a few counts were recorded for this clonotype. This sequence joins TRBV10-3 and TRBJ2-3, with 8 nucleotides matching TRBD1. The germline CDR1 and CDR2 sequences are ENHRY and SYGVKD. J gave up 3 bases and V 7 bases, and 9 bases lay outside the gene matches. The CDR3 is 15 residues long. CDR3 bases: TGTGCCATCAACTCCGGCAGGGGGCTAACAGATACGCAGTATTTT. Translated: CAINSGRGLTDTQYF.

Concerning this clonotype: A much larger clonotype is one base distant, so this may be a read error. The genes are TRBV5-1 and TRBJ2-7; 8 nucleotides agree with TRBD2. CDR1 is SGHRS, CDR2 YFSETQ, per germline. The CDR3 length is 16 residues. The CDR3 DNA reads TGCGCCAGCAGCTTGGATCCAGCGGGAGTTTTGTACGAGCAGTGCTTC. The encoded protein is CASSLDPAGVLYEQCF.

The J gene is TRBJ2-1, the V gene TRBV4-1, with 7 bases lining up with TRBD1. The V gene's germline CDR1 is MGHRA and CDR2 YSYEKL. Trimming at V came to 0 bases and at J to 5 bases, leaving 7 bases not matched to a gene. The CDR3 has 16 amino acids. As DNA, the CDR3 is TGCGCCAGCAGCCAAGATCAGGGGACAGCGGACAATGAGCAGTTCTTC. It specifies CASSQDQGTADNEQFF.

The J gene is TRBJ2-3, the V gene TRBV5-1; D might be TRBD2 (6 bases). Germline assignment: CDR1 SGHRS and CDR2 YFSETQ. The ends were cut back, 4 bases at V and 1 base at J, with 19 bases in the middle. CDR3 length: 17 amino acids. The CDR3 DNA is TGCGCCAGCAGCCTACCCTCTGCGGGAAGTGGCACAGATACGCAGTATTTT. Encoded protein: CASSLPSAGSGTDTQYF.

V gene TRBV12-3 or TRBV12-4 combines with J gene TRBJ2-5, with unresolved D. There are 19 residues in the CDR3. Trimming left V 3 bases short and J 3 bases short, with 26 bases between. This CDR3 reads CASSLGGPTSWTSKETQYF. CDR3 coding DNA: TGTGCCAGCAGTTTGGGCGGACCTACGTCCTGGACGTCCAAAGAGACCCAGTACTTC.

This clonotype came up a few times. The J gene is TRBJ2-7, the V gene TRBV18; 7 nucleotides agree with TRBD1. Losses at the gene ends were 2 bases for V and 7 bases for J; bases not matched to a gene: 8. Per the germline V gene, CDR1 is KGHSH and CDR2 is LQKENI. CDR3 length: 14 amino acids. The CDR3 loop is CASSPLKGAQEQYF. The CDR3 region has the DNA TGTGCCAGCTCACCATTGAAGGGGGCGCAAGAGCAGTACTTC.

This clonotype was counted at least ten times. CDR3 loop: CATSDRKGTDTQYF. CDR3 coding DNA: TGTGCCACCAGTGATCGGAAGGGGACAGATACGCAGTATTTT. J is TRBJ2-3 and V is TRBV24-1; tentatively, D is TRBD1 (5 bases). Deletions cut 3 bases from V and 3 bases from J, with 9 bases between. This CDR3 comprises 14 residues. Germline CDR1 and CDR2: KGHDR and SFDVKD.

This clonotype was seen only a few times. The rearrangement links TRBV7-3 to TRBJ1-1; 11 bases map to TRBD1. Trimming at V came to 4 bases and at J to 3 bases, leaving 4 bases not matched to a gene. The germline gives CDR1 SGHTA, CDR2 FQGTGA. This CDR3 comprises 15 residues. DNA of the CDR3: TGTGCCAGCAGCTCGCGGGACAGGGGGGACACTGAAGCTTTCTTT. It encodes CASSSRDRGDTEAFF. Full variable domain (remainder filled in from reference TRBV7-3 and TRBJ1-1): GAGVSQTPSNKVTEKGKYVELRCDPISGHTALYWYRQSLGQGPEFLIYFQGTGAADDSGLPNDRFFAVRPEGSVSTLKIQRTERGDSAVYLCASSSRDRGDTEAFFGQGTRLTVV.

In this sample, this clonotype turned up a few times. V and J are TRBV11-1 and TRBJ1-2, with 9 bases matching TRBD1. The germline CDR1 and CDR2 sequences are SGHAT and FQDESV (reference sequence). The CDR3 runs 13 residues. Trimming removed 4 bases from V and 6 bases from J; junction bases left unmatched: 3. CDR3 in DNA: TGTGCCAGCAGCTGGGACAGGGCTGATGGCTACACCTTC. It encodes CASSWDRADGYTF.

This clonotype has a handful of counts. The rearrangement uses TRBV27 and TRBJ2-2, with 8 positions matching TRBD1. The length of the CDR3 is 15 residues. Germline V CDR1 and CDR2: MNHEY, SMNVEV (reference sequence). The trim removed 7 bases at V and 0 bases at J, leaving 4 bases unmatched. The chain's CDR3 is CASKRDRSNTGELFF. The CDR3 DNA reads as TGTGCCAGCAAACGGGACAGGTCGAACACCGGGGAGCTGTTTTTT.

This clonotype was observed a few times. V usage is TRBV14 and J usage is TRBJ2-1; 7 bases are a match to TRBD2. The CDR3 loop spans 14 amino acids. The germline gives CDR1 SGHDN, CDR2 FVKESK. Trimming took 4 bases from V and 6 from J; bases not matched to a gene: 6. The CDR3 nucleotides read TGTGCCAGCAGCCTAGCTAGCGGACTCAATGAGCAGTTCTTC. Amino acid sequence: CASSLASGLNEQFF.

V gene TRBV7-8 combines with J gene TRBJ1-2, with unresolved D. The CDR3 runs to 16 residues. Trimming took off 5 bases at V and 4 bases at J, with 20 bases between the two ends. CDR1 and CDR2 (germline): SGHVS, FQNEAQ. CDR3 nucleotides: TGTGCCAGCAGCCTGATTGGGTTAAAGGCGGGCTATGGCTACACCTTC. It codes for CASSLIGLKAGYGYTF. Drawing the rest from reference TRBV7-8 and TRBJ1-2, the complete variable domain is GAGVSQSPRYKVAKRGQDVALRCDPISGHVSLFWYQQALGQGPEFLTYFQNEAQLDKSGLPSDRFFAERPEGSVSTLKIQRTQQEDSAVYLCASSLIGLKAGYGYTFGSGTRLTVV.

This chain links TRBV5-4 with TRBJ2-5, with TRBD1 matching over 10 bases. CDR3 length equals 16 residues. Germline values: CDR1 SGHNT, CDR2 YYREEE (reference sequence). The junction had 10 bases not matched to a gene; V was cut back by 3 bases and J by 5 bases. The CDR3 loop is CASSWVTGTGDETQYF. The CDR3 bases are TGTGCCAGCAGCTGGGTGACCGGGACAGGGGATGAGACCCAGTACTTC. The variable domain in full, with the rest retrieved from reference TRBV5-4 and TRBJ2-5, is ETGVTQSPTHLIKTRGQQVTLRCSSQSGHNTVSWYQQALGQGPQFIFQYYREEENGRGNFPPRFSGLQFPNYSSELNVNALELDDSALYLCASSWVTGTGDETQYFGPGTRLLVL.

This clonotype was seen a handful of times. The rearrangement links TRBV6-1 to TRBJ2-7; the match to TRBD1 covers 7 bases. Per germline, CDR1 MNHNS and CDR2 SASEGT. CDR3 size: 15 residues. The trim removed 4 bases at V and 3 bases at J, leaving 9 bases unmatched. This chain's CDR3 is CASSVLQGTDYEQYF. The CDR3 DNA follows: TGTGCCAGCAGTGTCCTACAGGGGACGGACTACGAGCAGTACTTC.

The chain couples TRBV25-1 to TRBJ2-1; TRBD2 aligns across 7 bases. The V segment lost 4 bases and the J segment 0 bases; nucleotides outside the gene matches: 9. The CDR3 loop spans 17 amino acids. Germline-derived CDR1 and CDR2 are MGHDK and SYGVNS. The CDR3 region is CASSGGGLESSYNEQFF. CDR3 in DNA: TGTGCCAGCAGTGGGGGGGGACTGGAGAGCTCCTACAATGAGCAGTTCTTC.

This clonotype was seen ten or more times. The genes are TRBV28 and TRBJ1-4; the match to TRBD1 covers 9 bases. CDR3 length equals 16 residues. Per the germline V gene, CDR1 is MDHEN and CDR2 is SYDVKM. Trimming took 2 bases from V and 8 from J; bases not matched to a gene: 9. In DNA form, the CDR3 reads TGTGCCAGCAGTTTACGCCCGGGACAGGGAGAAGAAAAACTGTTTTTT. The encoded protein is CASSLRPGQGEEKLFF.

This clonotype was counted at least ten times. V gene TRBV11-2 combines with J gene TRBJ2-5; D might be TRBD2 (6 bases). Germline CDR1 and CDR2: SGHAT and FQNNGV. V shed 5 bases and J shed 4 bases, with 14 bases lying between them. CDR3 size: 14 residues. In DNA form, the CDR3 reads TGTGCCAGCAGCCTTGGGGGAGGCACAGAGACCCAGTACTTC. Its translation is CASSLGGGTETQYF.

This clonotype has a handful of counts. DNA for the CDR3: TGTGCCAGCGGGAGGACAGATACGCAGTATTTT. This codes for CASGRTDTQYF. The chain carries TRBV27 and TRBJ2-3, with D perhaps TRBD2 (6 bases). This CDR3 is built from 11 residues. Germline V gives CDR1 MNHEY, CDR2 SMNVEV (reference sequence). The V and J ends lost 8 bases and 3 bases respectively, with 6 bases between them.

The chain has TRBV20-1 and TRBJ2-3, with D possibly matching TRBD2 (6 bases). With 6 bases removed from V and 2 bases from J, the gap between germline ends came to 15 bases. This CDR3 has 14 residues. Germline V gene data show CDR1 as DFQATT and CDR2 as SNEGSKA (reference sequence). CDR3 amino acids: CSAPIGGVTDTQYF. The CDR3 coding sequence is TGCAGTGCCCCCATCGGGGGAGTCACAGATACGCAGTATTTT.

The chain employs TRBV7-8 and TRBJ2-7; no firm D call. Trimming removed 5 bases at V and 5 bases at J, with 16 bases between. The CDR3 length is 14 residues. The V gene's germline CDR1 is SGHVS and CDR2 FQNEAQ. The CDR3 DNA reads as TGTGCCAGCAGCACCCAAGAGAGTGGGAACGAGCAGTACTTC. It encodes CASSTQESGNEQYF.

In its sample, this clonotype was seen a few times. CDR3 sequence (DNA): TGTGCCAGCAGTTATGAGAGGCTCTCCTACGAGCAGTACTTC. Translation: CASSYERLSYEQYF. The chain employs TRBV6-6 and TRBJ2-1; D ambiguous. The DNA end lines up better with TRBJ2-7; the J call may be wrong. CDR3 length: 14 residues. In germline, CDR1 is MNHNY, CDR2 SVGAGI (reference sequence).

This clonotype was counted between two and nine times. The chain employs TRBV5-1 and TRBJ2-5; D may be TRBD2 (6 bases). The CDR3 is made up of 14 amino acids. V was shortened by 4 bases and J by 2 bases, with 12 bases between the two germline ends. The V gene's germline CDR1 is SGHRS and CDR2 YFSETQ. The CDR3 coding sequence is TGCGCCAGCAGCACGGGACTGAAGCAAGAGACCCAGTACTTC. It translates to CASSTGLKQETQYF.

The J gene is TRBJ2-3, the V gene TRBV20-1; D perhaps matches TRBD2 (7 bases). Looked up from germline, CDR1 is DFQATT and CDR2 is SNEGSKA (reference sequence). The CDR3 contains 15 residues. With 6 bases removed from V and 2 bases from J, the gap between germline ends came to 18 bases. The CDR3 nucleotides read TGCAGTGCACAGAGGTGGGGGGGGGCCACAGATACGCAGTATTTT. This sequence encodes CSAQRWGGATDTQYF.

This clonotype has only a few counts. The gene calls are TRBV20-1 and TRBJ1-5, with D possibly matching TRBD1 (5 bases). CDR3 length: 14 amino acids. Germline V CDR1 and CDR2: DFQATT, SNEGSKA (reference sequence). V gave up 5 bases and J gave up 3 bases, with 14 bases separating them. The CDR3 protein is CSAPVGAPNQPQHF. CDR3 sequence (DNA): TGCAGTGCTCCCGTAGGGGCCCCCAATCAGCCCCAGCATTTT.

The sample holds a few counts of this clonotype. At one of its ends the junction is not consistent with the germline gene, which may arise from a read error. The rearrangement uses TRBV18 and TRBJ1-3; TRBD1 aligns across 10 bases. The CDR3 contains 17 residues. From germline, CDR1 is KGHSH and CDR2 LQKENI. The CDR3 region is CAGSPLRTGGSGNTIYF. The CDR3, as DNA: TGTGCCGGCTCACCGCTCCGGACAGGGGGCTCTGGAAACACCATATATTTT.

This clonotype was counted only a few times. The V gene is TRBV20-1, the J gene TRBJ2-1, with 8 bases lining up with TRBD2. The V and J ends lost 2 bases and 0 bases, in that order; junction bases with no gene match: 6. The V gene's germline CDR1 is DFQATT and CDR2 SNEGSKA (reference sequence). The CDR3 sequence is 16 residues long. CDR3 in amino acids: CSARLAGGSSYNEQFF. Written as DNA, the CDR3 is TGCAGTGCTAGACTAGCGGGTGGTTCCTCCTACAATGAGCAGTTCTTC.

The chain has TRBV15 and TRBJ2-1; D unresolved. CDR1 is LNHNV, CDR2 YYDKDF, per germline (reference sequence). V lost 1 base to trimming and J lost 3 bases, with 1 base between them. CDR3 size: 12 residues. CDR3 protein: CATSRVYNEQFF. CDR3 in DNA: TGTGCCACCAGCAGAGTCTACAATGAGCAGTTCTTC.

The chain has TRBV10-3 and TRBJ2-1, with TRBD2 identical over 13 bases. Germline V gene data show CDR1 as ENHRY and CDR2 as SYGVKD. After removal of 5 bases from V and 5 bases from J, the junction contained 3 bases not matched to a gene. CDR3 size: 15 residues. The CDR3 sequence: CAISPGLAGDNEQFF. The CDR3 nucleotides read TGTGCCATCAGTCCCGGACTAGCGGGAGACAATGAGCAGTTCTTC.